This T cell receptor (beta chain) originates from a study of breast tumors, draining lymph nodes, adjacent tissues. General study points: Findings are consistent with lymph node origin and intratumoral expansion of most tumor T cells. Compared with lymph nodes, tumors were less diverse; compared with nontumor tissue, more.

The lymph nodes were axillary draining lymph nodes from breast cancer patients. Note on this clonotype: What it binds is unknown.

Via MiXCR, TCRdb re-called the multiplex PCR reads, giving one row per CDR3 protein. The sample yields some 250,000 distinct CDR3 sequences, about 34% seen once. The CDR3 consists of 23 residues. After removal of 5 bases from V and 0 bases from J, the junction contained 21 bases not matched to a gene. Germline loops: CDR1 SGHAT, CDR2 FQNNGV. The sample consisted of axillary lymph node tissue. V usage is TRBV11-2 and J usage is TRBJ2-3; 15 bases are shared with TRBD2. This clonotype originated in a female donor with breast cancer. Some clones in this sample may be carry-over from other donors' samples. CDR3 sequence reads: CASSRAVASGTSGRRWSTDTQYF. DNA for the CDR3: TGTGCCAGCAGCCGCGCCGTTGCCTCCGGGACTAGCGGGAGGAGATGGAGCACAGATACGCAGTATTTT.